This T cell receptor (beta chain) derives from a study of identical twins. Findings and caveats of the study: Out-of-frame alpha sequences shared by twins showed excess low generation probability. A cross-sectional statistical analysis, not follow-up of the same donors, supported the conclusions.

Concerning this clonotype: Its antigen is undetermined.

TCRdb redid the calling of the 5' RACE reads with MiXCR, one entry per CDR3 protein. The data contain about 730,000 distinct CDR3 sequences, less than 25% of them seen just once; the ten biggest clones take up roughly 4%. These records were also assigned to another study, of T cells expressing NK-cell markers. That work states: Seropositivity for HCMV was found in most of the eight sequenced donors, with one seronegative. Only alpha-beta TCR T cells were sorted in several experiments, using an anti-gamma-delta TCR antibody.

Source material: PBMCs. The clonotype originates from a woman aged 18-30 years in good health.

CDR3: CASSLDLGLAGISYEQYF. The CDR3 DNA follows: TGTGCCAGCAGCTTAGATTTGGGACTAGCGGGAATCTCCTACGAGCAGTACTTC. The chain carries TRBV11-1 and TRBJ2-7, with TRBD2 identical over 13 bases. CDR3 size: 18 residues. Germline lookup yields CDR1 SGHAT and CDR2 FQDESV (reference sequence). V was pared by 1 base and J by 0 bases, with 6 bases of the junction left unmatched. Full variable domain (missing parts from reference TRBV11-1 and TRBJ2-7): EAEVAQSPRYKITEKSQAVAFWCDPISGHATLYWYRQILGQGPELLVQFQDESVVDDSQLPKDRFSAERLKGVDSTLKIQPAELGDSAMYLCASSLDLGLAGISYEQYFGPGTRLTVT.